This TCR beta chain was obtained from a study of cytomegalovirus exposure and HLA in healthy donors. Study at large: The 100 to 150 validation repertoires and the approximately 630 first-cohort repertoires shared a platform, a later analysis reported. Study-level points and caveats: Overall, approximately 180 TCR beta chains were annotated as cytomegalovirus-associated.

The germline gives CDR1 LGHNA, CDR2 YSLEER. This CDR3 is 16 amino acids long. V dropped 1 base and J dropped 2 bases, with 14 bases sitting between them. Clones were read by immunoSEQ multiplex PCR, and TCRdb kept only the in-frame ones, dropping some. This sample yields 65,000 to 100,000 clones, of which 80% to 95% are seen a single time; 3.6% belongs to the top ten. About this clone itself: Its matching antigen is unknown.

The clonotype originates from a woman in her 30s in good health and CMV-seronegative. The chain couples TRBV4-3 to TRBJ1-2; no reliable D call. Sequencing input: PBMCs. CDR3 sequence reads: CASSQVGQVRNYGYTF. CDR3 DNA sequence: TGCGCCAGCAGCCAAGTAGGCCAGGTTCGAAACTATGGCTACACCTTC.